A selection of T cell receptor beta chains follows, all from one sample in a study of blood T cell repertoires in COVID-19. Measured with immunoSEQ multiplex PCR; TCRdb has only the in-frame clones, and not every one. This repertoire shows approximately 290,000 clones, approximately 85% found once; its top ten account for 0.85% to 1%. Material for sequencing was peripheral blood. The receptors originated from a human donor with COVID-19, enrolled during active disease. The donor label of this sample is uncertain. CDR3s include the opening cysteine and the closing phenylalanine or tryptophan. Each record gives: V gene, clone size, D gene, J gene, CDR3 protein, CDR3 DNA. The D gene is left open where the match is weak. The size entry is marked missing in some rows and otherwise reads once, few, many or a size class.

V: TRBV11-2; size: many; D: .; J: TRBJ2-1; CDR3: CASSLDRNNEQFF; DNA: TGTGCCAGCAGCTTAGATCGTAACAATGAGCAGTTCTTC
V: TRBV3-1/TRBV3-2; size: .; D: .; J: TRBJ2-1; CDR3: CASSPPFGRAYNEQFF; DNA: TGTGCCAGCAGCCCCCCCTTTGGGCGGGCCTACAATGAGCAGTTCTTC
V: TRBV4-2; size: .; D: TRBD1; J: TRBJ2-3; CDR3: CASSLGDRVVTDTQYF; DNA: TGTGCCAGCAGCCTAGGGGACAGGGTCGTTACAGATACGCAGTATTTT
V: TRBV7-3; size: .; D: .; J: TRBJ2-1; CDR3: CASSLDNFNEQFF; DNA: TGTGCCAGCAGCTTAGACAACTTCAATGAGCAGTTCTTC
V: TRBV29-1; size: .; D: TRBD1; J: TRBJ2-7; CDR3: CSVEPTGGDHEQYF; DNA: TGCAGCGTTGAACCGACAGGGGGCGATCACGAGCAGTACTTC
V: TRBV11-3; size: .; D: TRBD2; J: TRBJ2-1; CDR3: CASSLISETSDYNEQFF; DNA: TGTGCCAGCAGCTTAATCTCCGAGACTAGCGACTACAATGAGCAGTTCTTC
V: TRBV7-6; size: .; D: TRBD2; J: TRBJ2-1; CDR3: CASSSAPPSGSVLNEQFF; DNA: TGTGCCAGCAGCTCCGCCCCGCCTAGCGGGAGCGTCTTGAATGAGCAGTTCTTC
V: TRBV30; size: .; D: TRBD2; J: TRBJ2-1; CDR3: CAWLQTSGRAEQFF; DNA: TGTGCCTGGCTACAGACTAGCGGGAGGGCCGAGCAGTTCTTC
V: TRBV11-3; size: .; D: TRBD1; J: TRBJ2-6; CDR3: CASSPTGAGANVLTF; DNA: TGTGCCAGCAGCCCGACAGGGGCAGGGGCCAACGTCCTGACTTTC
V: TRBV7-2; size: .; D: TRBD1; J: TRBJ2-5; CDR3: CASSIDRGWETQYF; DNA: TGTGCCAGCAGCATTGACAGGGGGTGGGAGACCCAGTACTTC
V: TRBV14; size: once; D: .; J: TRBJ1-3; CDR3: CASSQERQGKTIYF; DNA: TGTGCCAGCAGCCAAGAAAGGCAGGGGAAGACCATATATTTT
V: TRBV29-1; size: .; D: TRBD1; J: TRBJ1-1; CDR3: CSGTGALNTEAFF; DNA: TGCAGCGGGACAGGGGCGTTGAACACTGAAGCTTTCTTT
V: TRBV6-2/TRBV6-3; size: .; D: TRBD2; J: TRBJ2-1; CDR3: CASSYVGLAPYNEQFF; DNA: TGTGCCAGCAGTTACGTTGGACTAGCGCCCTACAATGAGCAGTTCTTC
V: TRBV19; size: .; D: .; J: TRBJ2-1; CDR3: CASSILPRGYNEQFF; DNA: TGTGCCAGTAGTATCCTCCCCAGGGGCTACAATGAGCAGTTCTTC
V: TRBV15; size: .; D: TRBD1; J: TRBJ1-6; CDR3: CATSREQGLSPLHF; DNA: TGTGCCACCAGCAGAGAACAGGGGCTTTCACCCCTCCACTTT